The next 9 T cell receptor beta chains were all read from a single sample in a study of T cell clonotyping in hematopoietic cell transplantation. Generated by immunoSEQ multiplex PCR, the TCRdb table keeps only in-frame clones and is missing some. Of 2,500 to 3,500 clones in the sample, approximately 84% were seen once. This material consisted of peripheral blood mononuclear cells, taken 30 days after allogeneic stem cell transplant. The receptors stem from a male patient aged 55-69 years who had an allogeneic stem cell transplant, so T cells may come from the graft donor. Some clones in this sample may be carry-over from other donors' samples.

This clone was recorded only once. The V gene is TRBV7-3, the J gene TRBJ2-1, with 7 bases fitting TRBD2. After removal of 2 bases from V and 7 bases from J, the junction contained 8 bases not matched to a gene. The CDR3 has 15 residues. CDR1 is SGHTA and CDR2 is FQGTGA in the germline V gene. The CDR3 sequence: CASSLGGGSGNEQFF. Written as DNA, the CDR3 is TGTGCCAGCAGCTTAGGTGGCGGGAGCGGAAATGAGCAGTTCTTC.

The chain recombines TRBV7-3 with TRBJ1-5; a possible D gene is TRBD1 (5 bases). CDR1 SGHTA and CDR2 FQGTGA come from the germline V gene. Trimming removed 2 bases at V and 6 bases at J, with 8 bases between. The CDR3 runs to 13 residues. In DNA, the CDR3 is TGTGCCAGCAGCTTAGGCGGGGGTCAGCCCCAGCATTTT. It is translated as CASSLGGGQPQHF.

The J gene is TRBJ1-4, the V gene TRBV30, with TRBD1 identical over 9 bases. With V trimmed by 0 bases and J by 2 bases, 7 bases remained unmatched. The CDR3 is 17 residues long. Per germline, CDR1 GTSNPN and CDR2 SVGIG (reference sequence). CDR3: CAWSVDRGFVTNEKLFF. The CDR3 coding sequence is TGTGCCTGGAGTGTAGACAGGGGGTTCGTGACTAATGAAAAACTGTTTTTT.

This clone was recorded once. The V gene is TRBV19, the J gene TRBJ2-4; D may be TRBD1 (6 bases). The CDR3 runs 15 residues. Deletions cut 5 bases from V and 0 bases from J, with 11 bases between. CDR1 and CDR2 from the germline V gene are LNHDA and SQIVND (reference sequence). This chain's CDR3 is CASSLLRGAKNIQYF. The DNA of the CDR3 is TGTGCCAGTAGTCTCCTCAGGGGAGCCAAAAACATTCAGTACTTC.

This chain links TRBV19 with TRBJ2-6; a weak D match, TRBD2 (5 bases). Trimming took 3 bases from V and 4 from J, leaving 10 bases between them. The CDR3 contains 15 residues. Germline V lookup: CDR1 LNHDA, CDR2 SQIVND (reference sequence). CDR3 protein: CASSMAGPGANVLTF. In DNA form, the CDR3 reads TGTGCCAGTAGTATGGCGGGCCCCGGGGCCAACGTCCTGACTTTC.

This clone was seen only a few times. This sequence joins TRBV30 and TRBJ1-5; D gene uncertain. Germline V gene sequence: CDR1 GTSNPN, CDR2 SVGIG (reference sequence). Between the trimmed V and J ends, which lost 0 bases and 7 bases, there was a span of 7 bases. The CDR3 consists of 12 residues. This chain's CDR3 is CAWSVLHQPQHF. In DNA, the CDR3 is TGTGCCTGGAGTGTTCTTCACCAGCCCCAGCATTTT. Combining the CDR3 with reference TRBV30 and TRBJ1-5 gives the whole variable domain SQTIHQWPATLVQPVGSPLSLECTVEGTSNPNLYWYRQAAGRGLQLLFYSVGIGQISSEVPQNLSASRPQDRQFILSSKKLLLSDSGFYLCAWSVLHQPQHFGDGTRLSIL.

The chain carries TRBV7-6 and TRBJ2-7; TRBD1 aligns across 7 bases. This CDR3 spans 14 amino acids. Per germline, CDR1 SGHVS and CDR2 FNYEAQ. The V segment lost 1 base and the J segment 4 bases; nucleotides outside the gene matches: 4. The DNA for the CDR3 is TGTGCCAGCAGCTTAGGCGACAGGGTTTACGAGCAGTACTTC. The encoded protein is CASSLGDRVYEQYF.

V is TRBV5-4 and J is TRBJ2-7; possible D gene TRBD1, 6 bases. Germline CDR1 is SGHNT and CDR2 is YYREEE (reference sequence). This CDR3 is 14 amino acids long. V was shortened by 4 bases and J by 0 bases, with 11 bases between the two germline ends. CDR3 sequence reads: CASSPGQSSYEQYF. The CDR3 nucleotides are TGTGCCAGCAGCCCCGGACAGAGCTCCTACGAGCAGTACTTC. The variable domain in full, completed from reference TRBV5-4 and TRBJ2-7, reads ETGVTQSPTHLIKTRGQQVTLRCSSQSGHNTVSWYQQALGQGPQFIFQYYREEENGRGNFPPRFSGLQFPNYSSELNVNALELDDSALYLCASSPGQSSYEQYFGPGTRLTVT.

In DNA, the CDR3 is TGTGCCAGCAGCCCCCGCCCGGATGGCTACGAGCAGTACTTC. Translating gives CASSPRPDGYEQYF. The chain recombines TRBV21-1 with TRBJ2-7. TRBV21-1 is flagged as a pseudogene. This CDR3 region has 14 residues.